This is a list of T cell receptor beta chains from one sample in a study of shared T cell receptors in the human thymus. Produced via immunoSEQ multiplex PCR; TCRdb's table is partial and in-frame only. The table has about 660,000 clones, approximately 87% seen once. The sample was also linked to a second study, of human thymus T cells.

Sequenced sample: thymocytes. The receptor set was obtained from a boy under three years old with a congenital heart defect. Both conserved end residues are trimmed from each CDR3. D genes are given only for firm matches.

J gene,D gene,V gene,CDR3 protein
TRBJ2-4,TRBD2,TRBV9,ASSAGLAESTSSKNIQY
TRBJ2-3,NA,TRBV5-1,ASSLGGFGSSTDTQY
TRBJ1-1,NA,TRBV5-1,ASSSRQVEHVGTEAF
TRBJ2-5,TRBD1,TRBV10-3,AISMTGKQETQY
TRBJ1-3,TRBD1,TRBV15,ATSRRQGAKGNTIY
TRBJ2-7,NA,TRBV15,ATSREVSEREGPTYEQY
TRBJ2-1,TRBD2,TRBV4-1,ASSQVSGGSYNEQF
TRBJ2-7,NA,TRBV10-3,AISGDSPSSYEQY
TRBJ1-1,TRBD1,TRBV19,ASSPTGTKNTEAF
TRBJ2-7,TRBD1,TRBV4-3,ASSQVGTGDHEQY
TRBJ2-5,TRBD2,TRBV29-1,SVEDRTSGKTQY
TRBJ2-2,TRBD1,TRBV19,ASSSGTGWSGELF
TRBJ1-2,NA,TRBV9,ASCPEVGGVGYT
TRBJ2-2,TRBD2,TRBV14,ASSQDQVASGSTGNTGELF
TRBJ1-6,TRBD1,TRBV7-9,ASSFTGGSYNSPLH
TRBJ2-7,TRBD2,TRBV29-1,SVEGGESGGRAYEQY
TRBJ1-5,NA,TRBV10-2,ASREDRSNQPQH
TRBJ2-2,TRBD2,TRBV4-2,ASTRRGENTGELF
TRBJ2-2,NA,TRBV27,ASSRTGGELF
TRBJ2-1,TRBD2,TRBV4-3,ASSQDGLAGHNEQF
TRBJ2-3,TRBD2,TRBV5-1,ASSLGHVIAGGRTDTQY
TRBJ2-1,NA,TRBV7-2,ASSYYRRPYNEQF
TRBJ1-3,NA,TRBV30,AWARGDTIY
TRBJ2-1,NA,TRBV20-1,SASKSGQF
TRBJ1-5,TRBD1,TRBV30,AWGPGQGVNQPQH
TRBJ1-2,NA,TRBV7-9,ASSLLSLGQERGYT
TRBJ1-2,NA,TRBV7-2,ASRSRYGYT
TRBJ2-7,NA,TRBV30,AWSVPDTSYEQY
TRBJ2-7,NA,TRBV27,ASSLGERYEQY
TRBJ2-7,TRBD2,TRBV4-3,ASSQARAGTSGRDEQY
TRBJ2-7,TRBD1,TRBV7-6,ASSLDRGNPNPYFPSEQY